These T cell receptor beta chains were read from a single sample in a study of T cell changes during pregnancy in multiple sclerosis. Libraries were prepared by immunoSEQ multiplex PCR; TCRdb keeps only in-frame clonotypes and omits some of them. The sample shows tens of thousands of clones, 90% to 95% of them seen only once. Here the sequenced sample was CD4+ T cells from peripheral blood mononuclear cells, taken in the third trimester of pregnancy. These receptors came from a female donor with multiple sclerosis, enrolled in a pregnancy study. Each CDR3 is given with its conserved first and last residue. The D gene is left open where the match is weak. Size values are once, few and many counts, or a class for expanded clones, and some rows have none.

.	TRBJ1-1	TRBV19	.	CASSTDRDTEAFF	TGTGCCAGTAGTACCGACAGAGACACTGAAGCTTTCTTT
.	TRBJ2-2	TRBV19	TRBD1	CASIPPGQGFGELFF	TGTGCCAGTATACCCCCGGGACAGGGGTTCGGGGAGCTGTTTTTT
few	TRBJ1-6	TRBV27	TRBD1	CASSTDRENSPLHF	TGTGCCAGCAGTACCGACAGGGAGAATTCACCCCTCCACTTT
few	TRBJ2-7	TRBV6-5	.	CASSPGTSSYEQYF	TGTGCCAGCAGCCCCGGTACGAGCTCCTACGAGCAGTACTTC
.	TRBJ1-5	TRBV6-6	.	CASSPGQREAHF	TGTGCCAGCAGCCCAGGACAGCGCGAAGCCCATTTT
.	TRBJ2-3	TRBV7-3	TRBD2	CASSFGGGSTDTQYF	TGTGCCAGCAGCTTCGGCGGGGGGAGCACAGATACGCAGTATTTT
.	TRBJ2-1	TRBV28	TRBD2	CASSLGPGLAGRSYNEQFF	TGTGCCAGCAGTTTGGGTCCGGGACTAGCGGGAAGGTCCTACAATGAGCAGTTCTTC
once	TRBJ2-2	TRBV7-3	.	CASSLTGGNTGELFF	TGTGCCAGCAGCTTAACGGGAGGGAACACCGGGGAGCTGTTTTTT
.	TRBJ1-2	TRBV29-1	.	CSVEEYGSRDYGYTF	TGCAGCGTTGAAGAATACGGCAGCAGGGACTATGGCTACACCTTC
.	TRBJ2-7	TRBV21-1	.	CASGGLTAGSYEQYF	TGTGCCAGCGGCGGCCTCACCGCCGGATCCTACGAGCAGTACTTC
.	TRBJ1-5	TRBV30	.	CAWSEGSDQPQHF	TGTGCCTGGAGCGAGGGTAGCGATCAGCCCCAGCATTTT
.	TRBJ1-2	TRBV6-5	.	CASSYSGRGSGGYTF	TGTGCCAGCAGTTACTCGGGGCGGGGGAGCGGTGGCTACACCTTC
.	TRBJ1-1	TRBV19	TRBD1	CASSRLGGGTEAFF	TGTGCCAGTAGCAGACTAGGGGGCGGAACTGAAGCTTTCTTT
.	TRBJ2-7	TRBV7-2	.	CASSFLAGYYEQYF	TGTGCCAGCAGCTTTCTGGCGGGGTACTACGAGCAGTACTTC
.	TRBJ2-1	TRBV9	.	CASSPRSDGGHNEQFF	TGTGCCAGCAGCCCCCGTAGCGACGGTGGGCACAATGAGCAGTTCTTC
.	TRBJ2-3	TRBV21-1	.	CASSNAPMSTDTQYF	TGTGCCAGCAGCAATGCGCCCATGAGCACAGATACGCAGTATTTT
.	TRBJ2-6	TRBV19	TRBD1	CASMEVRGRPGANVLTF	TGTGCCAGTATGGAGGTCAGGGGGCGTCCCGGGGCCAACGTCCTGACTTTC
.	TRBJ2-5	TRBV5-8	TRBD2	CASSGGLAGGETQYF	TGTGCCAGCAGCGGGGGACTAGCGGGAGGGGAGACCCAGTACTTC
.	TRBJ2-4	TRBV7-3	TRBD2	CASSAGGLAGGNIQYF	TGTGCCAGCAGCGCAGGGGGCCTAGCGGGAGGAAACATTCAGTACTTC
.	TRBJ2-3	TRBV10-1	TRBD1	CASSQTRDRVADTQYF	TGCGCCAGCAGTCAAACCCGGGACAGGGTAGCAGATACGCAGTATTTT
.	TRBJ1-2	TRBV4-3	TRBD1	CASSQAGQGGVNYGYTF	TGCGCCAGCAGCCAAGCGGGACAGGGTGGGGTAAACTATGGCTACACCTTC
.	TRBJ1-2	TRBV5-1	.	CASSLDWGRGYGYTF	TGCGCCAGCAGCTTGGACTGGGGGCGCGGCTATGGCTACACCTTC
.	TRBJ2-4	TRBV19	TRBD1	CATGQGSLVAKNIQYF	TGTGCCACCGGACAGGGATCACTGGTCGCCAAAAACATTCAGTACTTC
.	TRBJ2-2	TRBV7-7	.	CASGITGSGELFF	TGTGCCAGCGGGATCACAGGGTCCGGGGAGCTGTTTTTT
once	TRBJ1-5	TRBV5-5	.	CASSLGTENQPQHF	TGTGCCAGCAGCTTGGGAACAGAGAATCAGCCCCAGCATTTT
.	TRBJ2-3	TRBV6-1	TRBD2	CASKGLASPTDTQYF	TGTGCCAGCAAAGGACTAGCTTCCCCCACAGATACGCAGTATTTT
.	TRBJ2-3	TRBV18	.	CASSPSNSPTDTQYF	TGTGCCAGCTCACCATCCAATTCCCCCACAGATACGCAGTATTTT